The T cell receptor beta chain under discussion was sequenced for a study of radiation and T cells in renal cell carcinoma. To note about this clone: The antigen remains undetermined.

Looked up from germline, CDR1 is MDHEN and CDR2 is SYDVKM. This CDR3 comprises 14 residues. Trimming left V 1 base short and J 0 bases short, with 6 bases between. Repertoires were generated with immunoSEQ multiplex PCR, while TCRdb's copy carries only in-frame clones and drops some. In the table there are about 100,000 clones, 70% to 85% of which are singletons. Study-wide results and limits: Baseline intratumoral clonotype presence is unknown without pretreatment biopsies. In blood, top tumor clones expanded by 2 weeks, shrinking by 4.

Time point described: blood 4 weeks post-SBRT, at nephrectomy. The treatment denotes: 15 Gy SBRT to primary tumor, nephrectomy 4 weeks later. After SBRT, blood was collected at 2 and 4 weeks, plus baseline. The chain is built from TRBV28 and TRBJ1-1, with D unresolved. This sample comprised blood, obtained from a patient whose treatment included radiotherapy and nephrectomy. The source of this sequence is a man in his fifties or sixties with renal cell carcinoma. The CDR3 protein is CASSLFGMNTEAFF. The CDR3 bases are TGTGCCAGCAGTTTATTCGGAATGAACACTGAAGCTTTCTTT.